The 5 T cell receptor beta chains below all came from one sample that was sequenced in a study of blood T cell repertoires in COVID-19. The method was immunoSEQ multiplex PCR; TCRdb's version includes in-frame clones alone and lacks a portion of them. This sample carries tens of thousands of clones, about 90% of them seen once, and the ten largest clones take roughly 20%. Material: peripheral blood. These receptors all come from a man at least 80 years old with acute or convalescent COVID-19.

The chain employs TRBV5-4 and TRBJ1-4; 9 nucleotides agree with TRBD1. Looked up from germline, CDR1 is SGHNT and CDR2 is YYREEE (reference sequence). CDR3 length: 14 amino acids. V lost 4 bases, J lost 5 bases, and 3 bases stayed unmatched. CDR3 in DNA: TGTGCCAGCAGCACCGGGACAGGGAATGAAAAACTGTTTTTT. Translation: CASSTGTGNEKLFF.

The rearrangement joins TRBV5-4 to TRBJ2-6; D call uncertain. Germline loops: CDR1 SGHNT, CDR2 YYREEE (reference sequence). With 0 bases removed from V and 4 bases from J, the gap between germline ends came to 11 bases. This CDR3 has 16 residues. In nucleotides, the CDR3 is TGTGCCAGCAGCTTGGTACGGGTATCGGGGGCCAACGTCCTGACTTTC. Encoded protein: CASSLVRVSGANVLTF.

This clone appeared once. This rearrangement joins TRBV7-2 to TRBJ1-6, with D maybe TRBD1 (5 bases). CDR1 and CDR2 from the germline V gene are SGHTA and FQGNSA. The CDR3 runs to 16 residues. V was shortened by 4 bases and J by 6 bases, with 16 bases between the two germline ends. CDR3 sequence: CASSWSGPGANSPLHF. The CDR3 DNA follows: TGTGCCAGCAGCTGGAGCGGGCCTGGGGCTAATTCACCCCTCCACTTT.

The chain combines TRBV29-1 with TRBJ2-7; 7 positions match TRBD1. Unmatched junction bases numbered 10, after V lost 7 bases and J lost 7 bases. Germline V gene sequence: CDR1 SQVTM, CDR2 ANQGSEA. There are 12 residues in the CDR3. The CDR3 coding sequence is TGCAGCGCGGGAACAGGGGATCGGGAGCAGTACTTC. Residues: CSAGTGDREQYF.

This rearrangement joins TRBV23-1 to TRBJ2-5; 7 nucleotides line up with TRBD1. TRBV23-1 is an open reading frame whose function is uncertain. With V trimmed by 4 bases and J by 4 bases, 3 bases remained unmatched. This CDR3 comprises 13 residues. This chain's CDR3 is CASSLRDRETQYF. For the CDR3, the DNA is TGCGCCAGCAGTCTCCGGGACAGAGAGACCCAGTACTTC.